This T cell receptor beta chain emerged from a study of T cell changes during pregnancy in multiple sclerosis. The assay was immunoSEQ multiplex PCR, and TCRdb's table has in-frame clones only and misses some. The data contain 80,000 to 100,000 clones, over 75% of them singletons. The CDR3 covers 15 residues. Per the germline V gene, CDR1 is MGHRA and CDR2 is YSYEKL. Trimming took 0 bases from V and 6 from J, leaving 15 bases between them. This TCR derives from a female donor in good health, enrolled as a control in a pregnancy study. The V call is TRBV4-1, the J call TRBJ2-7; no definite D call. This material consisted of peripheral blood, taken in the second trimester of pregnancy. The CDR3 DNA sequence: TGCGCCAGCAGCCAAGATGATGTGGGCACTCTCGAGCAGTACTTC. Its translation is CASSQDDVGTLEQYF.